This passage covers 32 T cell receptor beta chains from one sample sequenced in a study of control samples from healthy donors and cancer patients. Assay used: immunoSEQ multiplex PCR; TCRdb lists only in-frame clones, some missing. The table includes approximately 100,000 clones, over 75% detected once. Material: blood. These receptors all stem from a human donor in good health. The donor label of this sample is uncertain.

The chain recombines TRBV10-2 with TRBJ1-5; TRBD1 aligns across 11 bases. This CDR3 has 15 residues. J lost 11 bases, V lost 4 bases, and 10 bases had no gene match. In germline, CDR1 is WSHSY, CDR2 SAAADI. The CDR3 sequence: CASSVDRGRPGAQHF. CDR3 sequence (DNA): TGCGCCAGCAGTGTGGACAGGGGGCGCCCGGGGGCCCAGCATTTT.

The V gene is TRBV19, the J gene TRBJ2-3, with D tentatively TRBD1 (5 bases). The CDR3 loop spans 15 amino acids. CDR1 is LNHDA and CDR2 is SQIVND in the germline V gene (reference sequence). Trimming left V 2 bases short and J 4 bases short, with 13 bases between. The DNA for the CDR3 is TGTGCCAGTAGTATATCGCAAAGGGGCTCAGATACGCAGTATTTT. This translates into CASSISQRGSDTQYF.

CDR3 sequence reads: CASSQGTGEAFF. The DNA of the CDR3 is TGCGCCAGCAGCCAGGGGACAGGTGAAGCTTTCTTT. The chain uses TRBV4-3 and TRBJ1-1; 8 bases are shared with TRBD1. This CDR3 comprises 12 residues. Unmatched junction bases numbered 1, after V lost 3 bases and J lost 7 bases. Looked up from germline, CDR1 is LGHNA and CDR2 is YSLEER.

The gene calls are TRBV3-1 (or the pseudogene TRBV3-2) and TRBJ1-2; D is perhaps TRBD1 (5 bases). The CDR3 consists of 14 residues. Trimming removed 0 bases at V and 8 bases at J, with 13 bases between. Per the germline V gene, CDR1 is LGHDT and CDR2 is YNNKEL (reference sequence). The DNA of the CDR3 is TGTGCCAGCAGCCAAGATGACAGTCGTAAAGGCTACACCTTC. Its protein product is CASSQDDSRKGYTF.

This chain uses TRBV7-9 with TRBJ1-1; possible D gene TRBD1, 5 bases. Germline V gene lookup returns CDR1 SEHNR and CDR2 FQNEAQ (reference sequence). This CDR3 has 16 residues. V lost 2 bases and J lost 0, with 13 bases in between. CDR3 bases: TGTGCCAGCAGCTTAATGGGACTAAGGATGAACACTGAAGCTTTCTTT. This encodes CASSLMGLRMNTEAFF.

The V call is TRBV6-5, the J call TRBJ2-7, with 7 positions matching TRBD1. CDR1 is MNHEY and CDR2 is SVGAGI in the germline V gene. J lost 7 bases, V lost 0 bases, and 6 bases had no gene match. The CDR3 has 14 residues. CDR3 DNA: TGTGCCAGCAGTTACTCGGCAGGGGGTGGTGAGCAGTACTTC. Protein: CASSYSAGGGEQYF.

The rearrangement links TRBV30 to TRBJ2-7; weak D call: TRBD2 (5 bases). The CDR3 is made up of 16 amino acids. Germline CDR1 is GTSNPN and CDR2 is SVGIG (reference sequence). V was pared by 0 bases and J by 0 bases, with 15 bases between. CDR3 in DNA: TGTGCCTGGAGTGTATCTGGGCGGGCCCCCTCCTACGAGCAGTACTTC. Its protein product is CAWSVSGRAPSYEQYF.

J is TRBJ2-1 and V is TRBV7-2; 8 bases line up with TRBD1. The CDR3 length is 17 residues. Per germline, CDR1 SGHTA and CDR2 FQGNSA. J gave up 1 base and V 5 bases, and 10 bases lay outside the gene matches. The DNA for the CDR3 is TGTGCCAGCAGCCTGACTACCGGGACAGGTTCCTACAATGAGCAGTTCTTC. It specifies CASSLTTGTGSYNEQFF.

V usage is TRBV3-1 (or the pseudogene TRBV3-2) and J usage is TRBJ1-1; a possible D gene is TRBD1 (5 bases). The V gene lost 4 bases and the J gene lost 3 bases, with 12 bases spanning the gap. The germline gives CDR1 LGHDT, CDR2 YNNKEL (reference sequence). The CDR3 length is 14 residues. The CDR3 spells CASSPQTDYTEAFF. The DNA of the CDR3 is TGTGCCAGCAGCCCTCAGACAGACTACACTGAAGCTTTCTTT.

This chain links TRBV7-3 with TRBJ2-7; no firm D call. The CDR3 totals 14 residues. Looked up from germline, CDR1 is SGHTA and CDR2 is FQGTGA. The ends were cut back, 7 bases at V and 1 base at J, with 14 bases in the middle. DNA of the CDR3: TGTGCCAGCAAGGCAGCCTCTACTTCCTACGAGCAGTACTTC. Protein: CASKAASTSYEQYF.

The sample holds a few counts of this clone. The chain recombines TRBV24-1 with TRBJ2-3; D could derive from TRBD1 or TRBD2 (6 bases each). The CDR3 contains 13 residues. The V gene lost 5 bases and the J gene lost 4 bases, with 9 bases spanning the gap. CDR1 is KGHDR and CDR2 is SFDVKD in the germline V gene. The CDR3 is CATSGRGPDTQYF. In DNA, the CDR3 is TGTGCCACCAGTGGCCGGGGGCCAGATACGCAGTATTTT.

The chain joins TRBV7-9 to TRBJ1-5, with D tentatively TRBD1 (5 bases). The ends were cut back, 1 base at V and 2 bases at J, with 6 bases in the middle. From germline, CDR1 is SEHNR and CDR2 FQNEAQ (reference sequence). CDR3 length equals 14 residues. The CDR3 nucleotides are TGTGCCAGCAGCTTAGGAGGGGGCAATCAGCCCCAGCATTTT. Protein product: CASSLGGGNQPQHF.

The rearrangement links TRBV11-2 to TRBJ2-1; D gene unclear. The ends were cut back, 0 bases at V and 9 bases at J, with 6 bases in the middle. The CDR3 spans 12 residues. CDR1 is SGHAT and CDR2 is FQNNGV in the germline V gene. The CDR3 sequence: CASSLDPREQFF. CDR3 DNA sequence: TGTGCCAGCAGCTTAGATCCCCGTGAGCAGTTCTTC.

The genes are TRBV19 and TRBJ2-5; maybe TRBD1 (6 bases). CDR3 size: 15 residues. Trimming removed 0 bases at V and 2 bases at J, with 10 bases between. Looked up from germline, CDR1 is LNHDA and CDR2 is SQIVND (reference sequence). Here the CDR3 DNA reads TGTGCCAGTAGTATAGACCCGGACAGTCAAGAGACCCAGTACTTC. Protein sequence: CASSIDPDSQETQYF.

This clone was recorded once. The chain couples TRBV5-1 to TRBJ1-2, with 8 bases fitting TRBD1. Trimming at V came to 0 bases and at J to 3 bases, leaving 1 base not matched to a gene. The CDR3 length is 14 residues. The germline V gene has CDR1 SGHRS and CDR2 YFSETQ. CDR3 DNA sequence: TGCGCCAGCAGCTTGGACAGGGGGGACTATGGCTACACCTTC. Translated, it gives CASSLDRGDYGYTF.

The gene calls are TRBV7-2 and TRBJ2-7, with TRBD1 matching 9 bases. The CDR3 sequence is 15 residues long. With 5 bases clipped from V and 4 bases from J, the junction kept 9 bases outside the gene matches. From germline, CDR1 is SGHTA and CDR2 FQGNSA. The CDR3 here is CASSLSTGGVYEQYF. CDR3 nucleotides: TGTGCCAGCAGCCTGTCGACAGGGGGTGTTTACGAGCAGTACTTC.

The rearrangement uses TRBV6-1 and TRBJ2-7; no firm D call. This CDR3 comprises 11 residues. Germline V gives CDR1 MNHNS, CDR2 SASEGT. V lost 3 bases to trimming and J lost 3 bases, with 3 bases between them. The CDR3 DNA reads TGTGCCAGCAGTGACCTCTACGAGCAGTACTTC. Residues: CASSDLYEQYF.

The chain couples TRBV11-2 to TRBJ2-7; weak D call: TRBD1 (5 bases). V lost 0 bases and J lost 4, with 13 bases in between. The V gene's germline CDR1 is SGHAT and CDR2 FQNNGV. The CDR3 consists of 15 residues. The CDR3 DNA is TGTGCCAGCAGCTTAGAGTTGGGCAGGGATTACGAGCAGTACTTC. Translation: CASSLELGRDYEQYF.

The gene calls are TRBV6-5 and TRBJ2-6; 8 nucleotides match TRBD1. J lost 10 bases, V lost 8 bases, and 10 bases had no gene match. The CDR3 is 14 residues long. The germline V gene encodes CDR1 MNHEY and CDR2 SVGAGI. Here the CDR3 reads CASGTGTGRNVLTF. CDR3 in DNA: TGTGCCAGCGGCACCGGGACAGGTCGGAACGTCCTGACTTTC.

The CDR3 loop is CASSGLYNEQFF. CDR3 nucleotides: TGTGCCAGCAGCGGTCTCTACAATGAGCAGTTCTTC. The chain couples TRBV7-9 to TRBJ2-1, with D unclear. CDR3 size: 12 residues. Germline V gene data show CDR1 as SEHNR and CDR2 as FQNEAQ (reference sequence). Deletions cut 5 bases from V and 3 bases from J, with 5 bases between.

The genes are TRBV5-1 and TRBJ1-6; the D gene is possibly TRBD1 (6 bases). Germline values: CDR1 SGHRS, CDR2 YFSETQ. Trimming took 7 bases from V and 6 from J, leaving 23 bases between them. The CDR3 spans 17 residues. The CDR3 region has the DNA TGCGCCAGCCGAGGGGGGTCCCGTTCAGGGTTTAATTCACCCCTCCACTTT. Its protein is CASRGGSRSGFNSPLHF.

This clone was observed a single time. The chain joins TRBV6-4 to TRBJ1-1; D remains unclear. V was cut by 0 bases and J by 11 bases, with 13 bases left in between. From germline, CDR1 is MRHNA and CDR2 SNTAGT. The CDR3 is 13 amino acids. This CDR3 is CASSDSIGDRAFF. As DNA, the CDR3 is TGTGCCAGCAGTGACTCGATTGGGGATCGGGCTTTCTTT.

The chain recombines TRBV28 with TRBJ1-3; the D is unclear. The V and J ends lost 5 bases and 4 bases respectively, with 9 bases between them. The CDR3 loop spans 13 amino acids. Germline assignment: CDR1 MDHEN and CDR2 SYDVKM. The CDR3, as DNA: TGTGCCAGCAGTCAGAGCTCCGGAAACACCATATATTTT. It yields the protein CASSQSSGNTIYF.

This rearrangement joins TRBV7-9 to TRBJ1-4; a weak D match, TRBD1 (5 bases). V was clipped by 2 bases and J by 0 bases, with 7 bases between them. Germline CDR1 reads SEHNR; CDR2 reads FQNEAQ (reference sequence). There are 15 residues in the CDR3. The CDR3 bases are TGTGCCAGCAGCTTACCGACAGCAACTAATGAAAAACTGTTTTTT. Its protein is CASSLPTATNEKLFF.

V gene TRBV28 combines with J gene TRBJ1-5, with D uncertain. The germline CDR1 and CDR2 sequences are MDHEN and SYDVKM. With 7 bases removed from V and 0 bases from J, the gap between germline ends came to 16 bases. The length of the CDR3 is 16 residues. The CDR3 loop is CASNPPPGLSNQPQHF. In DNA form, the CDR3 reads TGTGCCAGCAACCCGCCCCCGGGCCTTAGCAATCAGCCCCAGCATTTT.

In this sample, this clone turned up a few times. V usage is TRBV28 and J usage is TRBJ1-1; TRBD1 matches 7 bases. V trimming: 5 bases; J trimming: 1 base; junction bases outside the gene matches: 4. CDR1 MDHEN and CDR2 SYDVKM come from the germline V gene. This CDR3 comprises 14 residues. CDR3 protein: CASSTDRENTEAFF. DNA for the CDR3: TGTGCCAGCAGTACCGACAGGGAGAACACTGAAGCTTTCTTT. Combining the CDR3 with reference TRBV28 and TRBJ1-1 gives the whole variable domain DVKVTQSSRYLVKRTGEKVFLECVQDMDHENMFWYRQDPGLGLRLIYFSYDVKMKEKGDIPEGYSVSREKKERFSLILESASTNQTSMYLCASSTDRENTEAFFGQGTRLTVV.

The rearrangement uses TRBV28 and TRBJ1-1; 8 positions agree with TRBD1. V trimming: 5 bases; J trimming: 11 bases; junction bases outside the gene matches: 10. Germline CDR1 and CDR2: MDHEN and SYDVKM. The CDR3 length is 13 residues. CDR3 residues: CASSLSDRASAFF. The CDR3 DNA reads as TGTGCCAGCAGTCTGTCGGACAGGGCTTCGGCTTTCTTT.

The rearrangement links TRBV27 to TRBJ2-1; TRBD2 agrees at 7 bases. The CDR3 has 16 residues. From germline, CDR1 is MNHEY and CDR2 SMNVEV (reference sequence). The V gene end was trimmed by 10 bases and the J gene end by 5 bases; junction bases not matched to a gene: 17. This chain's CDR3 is CATQDPGGLGNNEQFF. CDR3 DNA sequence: TGTGCCACCCAGGACCCGGGGGGTCTCGGGAACAATGAGCAGTTCTTC.

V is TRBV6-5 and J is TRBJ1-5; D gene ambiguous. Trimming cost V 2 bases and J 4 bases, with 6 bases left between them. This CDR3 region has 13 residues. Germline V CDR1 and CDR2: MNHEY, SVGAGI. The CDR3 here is CASSYKENQPQHF. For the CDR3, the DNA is TGTGCCAGCAGTTACAAGGAGAATCAGCCCCAGCATTTT.

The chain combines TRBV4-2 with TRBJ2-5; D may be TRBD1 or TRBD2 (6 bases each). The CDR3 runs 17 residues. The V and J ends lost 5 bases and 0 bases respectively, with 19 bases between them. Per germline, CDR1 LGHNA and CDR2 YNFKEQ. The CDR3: CASSGGVGPSDQETQYF. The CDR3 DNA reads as TGTGCCAGCAGCGGGGGCGTTGGGCCTAGCGACCAAGAGACCCAGTACTTC.

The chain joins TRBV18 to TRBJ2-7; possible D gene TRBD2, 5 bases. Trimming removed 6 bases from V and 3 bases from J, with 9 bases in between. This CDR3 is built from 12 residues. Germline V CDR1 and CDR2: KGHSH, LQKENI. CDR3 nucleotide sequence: TGTGCCAGCTCGGACGGACTCTACGAGCAGTACTTC. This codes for CASSDGLYEQYF.

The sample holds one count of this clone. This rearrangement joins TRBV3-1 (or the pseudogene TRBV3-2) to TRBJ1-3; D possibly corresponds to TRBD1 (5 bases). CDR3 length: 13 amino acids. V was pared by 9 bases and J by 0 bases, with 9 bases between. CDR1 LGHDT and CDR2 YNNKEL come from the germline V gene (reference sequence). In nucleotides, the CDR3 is TGTGCCAGACAGGAACACTCTGGAAACACCATATATTTT. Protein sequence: CARQEHSGNTIYF.